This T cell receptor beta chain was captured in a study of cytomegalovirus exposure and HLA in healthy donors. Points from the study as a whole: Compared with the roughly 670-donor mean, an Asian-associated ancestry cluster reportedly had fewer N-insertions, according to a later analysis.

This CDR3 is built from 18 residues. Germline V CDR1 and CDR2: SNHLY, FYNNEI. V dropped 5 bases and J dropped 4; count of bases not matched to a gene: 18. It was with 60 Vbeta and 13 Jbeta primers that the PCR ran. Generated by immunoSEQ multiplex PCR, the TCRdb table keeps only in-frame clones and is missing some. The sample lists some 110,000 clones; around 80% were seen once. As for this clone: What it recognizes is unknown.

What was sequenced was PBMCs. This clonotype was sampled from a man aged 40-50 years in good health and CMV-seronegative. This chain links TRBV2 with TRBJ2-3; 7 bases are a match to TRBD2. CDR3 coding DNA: TGTGCCAGCAGTTACCCCAGGGAGGGGCTAGGCTACCCAGATACGCAGTATTTT. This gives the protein CASSYPREGLGYPDTQYF.